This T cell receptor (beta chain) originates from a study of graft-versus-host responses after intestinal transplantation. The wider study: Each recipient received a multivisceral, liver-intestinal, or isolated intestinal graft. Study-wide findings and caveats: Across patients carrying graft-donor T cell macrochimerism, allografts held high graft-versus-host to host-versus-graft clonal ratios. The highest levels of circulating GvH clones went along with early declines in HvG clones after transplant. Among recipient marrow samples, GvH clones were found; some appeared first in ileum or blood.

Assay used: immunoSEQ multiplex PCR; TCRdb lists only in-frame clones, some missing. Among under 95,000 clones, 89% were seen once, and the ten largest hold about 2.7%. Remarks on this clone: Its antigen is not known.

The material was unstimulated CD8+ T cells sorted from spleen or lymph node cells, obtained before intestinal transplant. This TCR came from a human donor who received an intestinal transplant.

The CDR3 bases are TGTGCCAGCAGCGGAGACAGGAGAAACACCGGGGAGCTGTTTTTT. It specifies CASSGDRRNTGELFF. The chain carries TRBV9 and TRBJ2-2, with D maybe TRBD1 (6 bases). Germline CDR1 and CDR2: SGDLS and YYNGEE. The V end was cut by 3 bases, the J end by 2 bases, with 11 bases between. The CDR3 is made up of 15 amino acids.